Included here is one TCR beta chain sequence, with context. At least ten counts were recorded for this clonotype. Its antigen specificity is not known. The sample holds no much larger clone one base away, and base qualities are not on file. The V end gives up 6 bases and the J end 9 bases, leaving 5 bases in the junction not matched to a gene. From the cysteine through the phenylalanine, the CDR3 covers 13 amino acids. Just the 39-base CDR3 DNA is kept, in frame starting at base 1. From a lookup of the germline V gene (reference sequence), CDR1 and CDR2 are DFQATT and SNEGSKA. The sample is drawn from a study of blood T cells in healthy people across ages (dated by TCRdb to 2013 to 2016). Study-wide context: In model experiments, template switching captured about one uniquely barcoded TCR beta cDNA molecule for every two T cells. The donors were divided into four age groups: young (average about 15 years), middle-aged (roughly 40), aged (about 56) and long-lived (82). To avoid experimental bias, donors of different ages were randomly spread across the sequencing lanes. To track age-related changes in TCR beta repertoire diversity, the study relied on deep sequencing normalized with unique cDNA molecular identifiers. The study analyzed two additional independent replicas of 1 million unique cDNA reads from the same blood draw for two donors, one aged 18 to 29 and one aged 80 or older.

Preparation of the library involved 5' RACE. The sample was run on an Illumina HiSeq 2500. A second PCR of roughly 7 to 11 cycles was run with a J-beta primer mix and a sample-barcoded 5' primer. Each TCR beta cDNA molecule received a unique molecular identifier from a template-switch 5' adaptor carrying 12 random nucleotides. Each sample yielded at least 3 million CDR3-containing paired-end reads. All of the RNA was converted into first-strand cDNA using the Mint cDNA synthesis kit, with a TRBC-specific oligonucleotide serving as the primer. After uracil-DNA glycosylase treatment, a first 18-cycle PCR used universal primers M1SS and BC2_uni_R on all cDNA. Under the source paper's analysis protocol: Each sample was normalized by randomly selecting 1 million high-quality reads, each carrying a distinct molecular identifier. Reads sharing molecular identifiers were discarded rather than binned into consensus sequences. MiTCR, with a Q25 quality threshold and the strictest error-elimination algorithm, was used for CDR3 identification, clonotype clustering and error correction. A nonparametric unseen species model with Euler transformation was used to estimate lower-bound total TCR beta diversity. TCRdb reprocessing: public reads trimmed at Q25 with fastp, clones called with MiXCR, in-frame beta chains kept. Identical CDR3 proteins give one entry, which carries the most common genes and DNA. The V and J calls and clone size are TCRdb's, not the authors'. The sample includes roughly 1,500,000 distinct CDR3 sequences, with about 35% observed a single time. The top ten constitute about 11% of the sample.

Overall study outcomes, separate from this receptor: The CMV infection status of donors was not known, potentially confounding age-related changes in expanded clonotypes. The long-lived group showed more naive CD4+ T cells, fewer expanded clones and increased TCR diversity than the aged group, suggesting age selection. Conclusive comparison of naive and antigen-experienced compartments was prevented by the profiling of bulk unsorted PBMCs. Estimates of total diversity from one million sequenced T cells were regarded as lower bounds and underestimates. Observed TCR beta diversity per million T cells fell roughly linearly with age, and a significant reduction was already apparent by age roughly 40. A strong correlation was found between observed TCR beta diversity and the percentage of naive T cells measured by flow cytometry.

The roughly 39 donors, aged about 6 to 95 years, were systemically healthy Caucasian individuals from Russia. Approximately 9 milliliters of peripheral blood were collected from each donor into EDTA-treated Vacutainer tubes. Ficoll-Paque density-gradient centrifugation was used to isolate PBMCs, with at least 6 million obtained per sample. Trizol reagent was used to extract total RNA from PBMCs, with at least 5 micrograms per sample. For every donor, flow cytometry on a PBMC aliquot measured the percentage of naive CD45RAhigh/CD27high T cells. The rearrangement joined TRBV20-1 to TRBJ2-1; TRBD2 lines up with 13 middle nucleotides. The receptor's source is a woman in her twenties or thirties in good health. Sequenced material: blood. The DNA sequence is TGCAGTGCCGGGACTAGCGGGACGTTTGAGCAGTTCTTC. Its protein is CSAGTSGTFEQFF.